This TCR beta chain emerged from a study of CD8 T cells in ankylosing spondylitis. Overall study findings and caveats: Seemingly characteristic of ankylosing spondylitis blood was a TCR beta motif consisting of several highly homologous variants. Clones linked with disease were CD8+ and fairly uncommon in the peripheral blood. Reactive arthritis synovial fluid and blood were previously reported to contain some motif variants. Matched ankylosing spondylitis synovial fluid reportedly contained a significantly enriched population of disease-linked clones.

V dropped 0 bases and J dropped 2 bases, with 10 bases sitting between them. CDR3 length: 14 amino acids. Germline V CDR1 and CDR2: DFQATT, SNEGSKA (reference sequence). TCRdb called the 5' RACE reads again in MiXCR, with one record for every CDR3 protein. Among over 450,000 distinct CDR3 sequences listed, roughly 12% were seen once. This clonotype occurred a few times. The antigen is unknown. Sequences were obtained from blood, either unsorted or a sorted T cell fraction (not recorded which). The sequence derives from a male donor with ankylosing spondylitis. The chain uses TRBV20-1 and TRBJ1-1, with no clear D. The DNA of the CDR3 is TGCAGTGCTAGAGATAGTCGAGACAACACTGAAGCTTTCTTT. This gives the protein CSARDSRDNTEAFF.